Each of the 27 T cell receptor beta chains below was sequenced from the same sample in a study of blood T cell repertoires in COVID-19 (dated by TCRdb to the early 2020s). Receptor libraries were prepared by the immunoSEQ multiplex PCR assay. This is the immuneACCESS table as TCRdb keeps it, with only in-frame sequences that have V and J called. A part of the clones is gone; compared with another copy, unresolved V genes explain less than half, and the rest is unexplained. This sample gives 200,000 to 250,000 clones in total; roughly 88% of them show up just once. The ten largest clonotypes hold about 3.5% of the sample. The sequenced sample was PBMCs or T cells enriched from blood (not recorded which). All receptors come from a woman aged 25 to 39 who had been exposed to COVID-19.

The gene calls are TRBV6-6 and TRBJ1-2, with TRBD1 as a possible D gene (6 bases). V lost 2 bases and J 4 bases, leaving 11 bases between the germline ends. CDR1 and CDR2 (germline): MNHNY, SVGAGI (reference sequence). This CDR3 is 14 amino acids long. The chain's CDR3 is CASSYRWTAYGYTF. The CDR3 DNA sequence: TGTGCCAGCAGTTACCGTTGGACAGCCTATGGCTACACCTTC.

The rearrangement joins TRBV30 to TRBJ2-1; 9 positions agree with TRBD2. Germline assignment: CDR1 GTSNPN and CDR2 SVGIG (reference sequence). This CDR3 is built from 13 residues. J lost 3 bases, V lost 5 bases, and 2 bases had no gene match. CDR3 protein: CAWLAGSYNEQFF. The CDR3 DNA reads TGTGCCTGGCTAGCGGGAAGCTACAATGAGCAGTTCTTC.

This clone was counted a single time. This sequence joins TRBV2 and TRBJ2-5, with D perhaps TRBD2 (6 bases). This CDR3 has 15 amino acids. CDR1 is SNHLY and CDR2 is FYNNEI in the germline V gene. The V and J ends lost 0 bases and 4 bases respectively, with 12 bases between them. The DNA of the CDR3 is TGTGCCAGCAGTGAAGCCGAGACTAGGGGAGAGACCCAGTACTTC. Protein product: CASSEAETRGETQYF.

DNA of the CDR3: TGTGCCAGCAGCTTGGTGAGAAGGATGAGGGGCTACACCTTC. Translated, it gives CASSLVRRMRGYTF. V and J are TRBV5-6 and TRBJ1-2, with D hard to call. This CDR3 is 14 amino acids long. Trimming took 0 bases from V and 8 from J, leaving 14 bases between them. Germline V gene lookup returns CDR1 SGHDT and CDR2 YYEEEE.

The gene calls are TRBV12-5 and TRBJ2-1; TRBD1 aligns across 7 bases. The CDR3 is 14 amino acids. Germline V CDR1 and CDR2: LGHNT, FRNRAP. Losses at the gene ends were 6 bases for V and 5 bases for J; bases not matched to a gene: 7. CDR3 nucleotides: TGTGCTAGTGGAACGGGACAGAAGAACAATGAGCAGTTCTTC. Translating gives CASGTGQKNNEQFF.

The sample holds one count of this clone. CDR3 in DNA: TGTGCCAGCAGTCCCGGGACAGCTAACTATGGCTACACCTTC. Its protein product is CASSPGTANYGYTF. The gene calls are TRBV6-5 and TRBJ1-2; TRBD1 matches 7 bases. Trimming cost V 5 bases and J 0 bases; bases outside gene matches: 3. Germline CDR1 reads MNHEY; CDR2 reads SVGAGI. The length of the CDR3 is 14 residues.

The chain employs TRBV3-1 (or the pseudogene TRBV3-2) and TRBJ1-2, with 9 bases that match TRBD1. CDR3 length equals 15 residues. Trimming removed 2 bases from V and 7 bases from J; junction bases left unmatched: 8. Germline assignment: CDR1 LGHDT and CDR2 YNNKEL (reference sequence). DNA for the CDR3: TGTGCCAGCAGCCAAATCGCGGGGGGACAGGGTGGCTACACCTTC. Translated, it gives CASSQIAGGQGGYTF.

V gene TRBV5-4 combines with J gene TRBJ1-2; D gene uncertain. CDR3 length: 14 amino acids. The germline V and J ends were trimmed by 0 bases and 0 bases, with 6 bases remaining between them. CDR1 is SGHNT, CDR2 YYREEE, per germline (reference sequence). The CDR3 here is CASSLDSTNYGYTF. The CDR3 DNA reads TGTGCCAGCAGCTTGGACAGCACTAACTATGGCTACACCTTC.

This clone is a singleton in its sample. CDR3 region: CASSLGSRDYGYTF. The CDR3 DNA reads as TGCGCCAGCAGCTTGGGTAGCAGGGACTATGGCTACACCTTC. V and J are TRBV5-1 and TRBJ1-2, with D possibly being TRBD1 (5 bases). The length of the CDR3 is 14 residues. V shed 0 bases and J shed 3 bases, with 9 bases lying between them. CDR1 and CDR2 from the germline V gene are SGHRS and YFSETQ.

The J gene is TRBJ1-2, the V gene TRBV30; no clear D gene. The CDR3 contains 12 residues. V lost 2 bases, J lost 5 bases, and 9 bases lay in between. CDR1 GTSNPN and CDR2 SVGIG come from the germline V gene (reference sequence). This CDR3 reads CAWSPSGYGYTF. CDR3 in DNA: TGTGCCTGGAGTCCCTCCGGTTATGGCTACACCTTC.

V usage is TRBV29-1 and J usage is TRBJ2-7, with 10 bases lining up with TRBD1. From germline, CDR1 is SQVTM and CDR2 ANQGSEA. There are 14 residues in the CDR3. With V trimmed by 5 bases and J by 2 bases, 6 bases remained unmatched. As DNA, the CDR3 is TGCAGCGTTTTCGGAGACAGGGGGCCCTACGAGCAGTACTTC. Amino acid sequence: CSVFGDRGPYEQYF.

The rearrangement links TRBV5-1 to TRBJ1-1, with D possibly being TRBD1 (5 bases). Trimming left V 2 bases short and J 2 bases short, with 25 bases between. Germline V CDR1 and CDR2: SGHRS, YFSETQ. CDR3 size: 19 residues. CDR3 sequence: CASSFPTNTPGGGNTEAFF. DNA of the CDR3: TGCGCCAGCAGCTTTCCCACTAACACACCGGGCGGGGGAAACACTGAAGCTTTCTTT.

The chain uses TRBV27 and TRBJ1-6; D gene uncertain. With 6 bases removed from V and 7 bases from J, the gap between germline ends came to 13 bases. The germline V gene has CDR1 MNHEY and CDR2 SMNVEV (reference sequence). This CDR3 spans 14 amino acids. This CDR3 reads CASRPGRSNSPLHF. As DNA, the CDR3 is TGTGCCAGCAGGCCCGGGAGGTCGAATTCACCCCTCCACTTT.

This chain connects TRBV4-1 to TRBJ2-7; TRBD2 aligns across 9 bases. Trimming removed 4 bases from V and 3 bases from J; junction bases left unmatched: 7. The CDR3 is made up of 15 amino acids. The germline V gene encodes CDR1 MGHRA and CDR2 YSYEKL. The CDR3 DNA reads TGCGCCAGCAGCCCGTATAGCGGGAGCAACTACGAGCAGTACTTC. It is translated as CASSPYSGSNYEQYF.

This chain connects TRBV30 to TRBJ2-3; 16 nucleotides align to TRBD2. Germline loops: CDR1 GTSNPN, CDR2 SVGIG (reference sequence). The CDR3 is made up of 17 amino acids. V lost 2 bases to trimming and J lost 2 bases; unmatched junction nucleotides: 4. The CDR3 loop reads CAWSPGLAGGFTDTQYF. DNA of the CDR3: TGTGCCTGGAGTCCGGGACTAGCGGGAGGGTTCACAGATACGCAGTATTTT.

The chain links TRBV30 to TRBJ1-6; D uncertain. From germline, CDR1 is GTSNPN and CDR2 SVGIG (reference sequence). V dropped 4 bases and J dropped 8 bases, with 9 bases sitting between them. This CDR3 has 12 amino acids. The CDR3 reads CAWTLGDSPLHF. The DNA of the CDR3 is TGTGCCTGGACCCTCGGAGATTCACCCCTCCACTTT.

V is TRBV19 and J is TRBJ1-5; D ambiguous. The CDR3 covers 16 residues. CDR1 is LNHDA, CDR2 SQIVND, per germline (reference sequence). V gave up 5 bases and J gave up 4 bases, with 18 bases separating them. The chain's CDR3 is CASSFPILGGNQPQHF. The CDR3 DNA reads as TGTGCCAGTAGTTTTCCGATCCTTGGAGGTAATCAGCCCCAGCATTTT.

In this sample, this clone turned up once. V is TRBV10-3 and J is TRBJ2-2; D unclear. Germline V lookup: CDR1 ENHRY, CDR2 SYGVKD. The CDR3 runs 15 residues. V was clipped by 3 bases and J by 7 bases, with 15 bases between them. CDR3 sequence: CAISDIRSTDGELFF. The CDR3 DNA follows: TGTGCCATCAGTGACATAAGGAGTACGGACGGGGAGCTGTTTTTT.

This chain uses TRBV10-1 with TRBJ1-4, with D uncertain. The CDR3 length is 11 residues. CDR1 is WNHNN and CDR2 is SYGVQD in the germline V gene (reference sequence). The V gene lost 7 bases and the J gene lost 8 bases, with 8 bases spanning the gap. CDR3 nucleotide sequence: TGCGCCAGCAAAACACCAGAAAAACTGTTTTTT. Protein: CASKTPEKLFF.

V is TRBV5-1 and J is TRBJ1-4; D possibly corresponds to TRBD1 (6 bases). The CDR3 length is 16 residues. The V and J ends lost 5 bases and 3 bases respectively, with 17 bases between them. The germline CDR1 and CDR2 sequences are SGHRS and YFSETQ. CDR3 nucleotides: TGCGCCAGCAGAGATGGTTTCAGGGGTTCTAATGAAAAACTGTTTTTT. It encodes CASRDGFRGSNEKLFF.

The chain recombines TRBV30 with TRBJ2-1; 8 bases are shared with TRBD2. V trimming: 2 bases; J trimming: 15 bases; junction bases outside the gene matches: 6. The CDR3 is made up of 11 amino acids. The germline gives CDR1 GTSNPN, CDR2 SVGIG (reference sequence). CDR3 sequence (DNA): TGTGCCTGGAGTAGCGGGACTAGTTGGTTCTTC. Translated, it gives CAWSSGTSWFF. Supplemented by reference TRBV30 and TRBJ2-1, the full variable domain reads SQTIHQWPATLVQPVGSPLSLECTVEGTSNPNLYWYRQAAGRGLQLLFYSVGIGQISSEVPQNLSASRPQDRQFILSSKKLLLSDSGFYLCAWSSGTSWFFGPGTRLTVL.

This chain joins TRBV7-3 and TRBJ2-5; TRBD2 aligns across 9 bases. The CDR3 loop spans 17 amino acids. Losses at the gene ends were 5 bases for V and 3 bases for J; bases not matched to a gene: 13. Germline CDR1 is SGHTA and CDR2 is FQGTGA. The CDR3, as DNA: TGTGCCAGCAGCCTTATCGGCGGGAGGGGTTTAGAAGAGACCCAGTACTTC. Translating gives CASSLIGGRGLEETQYF.

The chain combines TRBV29-1 with TRBJ1-2, with TRBD1 identical over 7 bases. Germline assignment: CDR1 SQVTM and CDR2 ANQGSEA. J was trimmed by 4 bases and V by 7 bases; bases with no gene match: 3. This CDR3 has 11 amino acids. The CDR3 DNA reads TGCAGCGACGACAGGGCCTATGGCTACACCTTC. The encoded protein is CSDDRAYGYTF.

The rearrangement joins TRBV28 to TRBJ2-3; TRBD1 matches 12 bases. CDR1 is MDHEN and CDR2 is SYDVKM in the germline V gene. The CDR3 runs 15 residues. The V and J ends lost 6 bases and 4 bases, in that order; junction bases with no gene match: 5. The CDR3 loop is CASRMGTGGSDTQYF. CDR3 nucleotides: TGTGCCAGCAGGATGGGGACAGGGGGCTCAGATACGCAGTATTTT.

The chain carries TRBV7-8 and TRBJ1-1, with unresolved D. Per germline, CDR1 SGHVS and CDR2 FQNEAQ. The V and J ends lost 1 base and 1 base respectively, with 10 bases between them. This CDR3 is 15 amino acids long. CDR3 region: CASSLVRSTNTEAFF. CDR3 DNA sequence: TGTGCCAGCAGCTTAGTTCGGAGTACGAACACTGAAGCTTTCTTT.

The chain carries TRBV6-5 and TRBJ1-6; tentative D call: TRBD1 (5 bases). Trimming stripped 7 bases from V and 5 bases from J, with 15 bases between. CDR1 and CDR2 (germline): MNHEY, SVGAGI. The CDR3 length is 15 residues. Here the CDR3 reads CASKGAGRNNSPLHF. CDR3 nucleotide sequence: TGTGCCAGCAAAGGGGCCGGAAGAAATAATTCACCCCTCCACTTT.

The CDR3 DNA follows: TGTGCAAGTCGCTCAGAGAACCCGGGACAGGGATGTTACGAGCAGTTCTTC. Translation gives CASRSENPGQGCYEQFF. The chain recombines TRBV12-2 with TRBJ2-1; the DNA was not used to check the table's D call, TRBD1. TRBV12-2 is a listed pseudogene. This CDR3 has 17 residues.